This T cell receptor (beta chain) comes out of a study of T cells in Graves' hyperthyroidism and ophthalmopathy. Turning to the study itself: Peripheral blood was obtained at initial diagnosis, preceding any treatment.

J was trimmed by 9 bases and V by 6 bases; bases with no gene match: 12. Germline CDR1 is MNHNS and CDR2 is SASEGT. This CDR3 contains 15 residues. TCR beta CDR3 regions were amplified from RNA. HTBI primers were the set used in a first-round RT-PCR of the TCR CDR3. MiXCR was run by TCRdb on the multiplex PCR reads, yielding one entry per CDR3 protein. Here the sample spans 530,000 or so distinct CDR3 sequences, 17% being singletons. This clonotype has ten or more counts. The receptor was derived from a woman younger than 35 with Graves' ophthalmopathy. The sample consisted of blood. The chain is built from TRBV6-1 and TRBJ1-5, with 9 bases that match TRBD1. CDR3 nucleotides: TGTGCCAGCAGCGCAAACCGGGACAGGGTTTCGCCCCAGCATTTT. This sequence encodes CASSANRDRVSPQHF.